Below, 25 T cell receptor beta chains from the same sample are listed, as sequenced in a study of T-cell reconstitution after alpha-beta-depleted transplantation in children. As it was prepared, the TCRbeta library received unique molecular identifiers. MiXCR was run by TCRdb on the PCR reads, yielding one entry per CDR3 protein. The table shows some 310,000 distinct CDR3 sequences, with around 25% occurring only once. The sample in question was PBMCs, mostly from graft donor cells, obtained 180 days after TCRalphabeta/CD19-depleted stem cell transplant. These receptors came from a male patient aged 10-17 years who had a stem cell transplant for acute lymphoblastic leukemia, so the T cells may come from the graft donor.

The CDR3 bases are TGTGCCAGCAGCGGAGGTCGACATAGCTCCTACGAGCAGTACTTC. This sequence encodes CASSGGRHSSYEQYF. V gene TRBV9 combines with J gene TRBJ2-7; D remains unclear. Germline V lookup: CDR1 SGDLS, CDR2 YYNGEE. The CDR3 has 15 residues. Trimming removed 3 bases from V and 0 bases from J, with 13 bases in between.

A few counts support this clonotype. The chain carries TRBV6-6 and TRBJ1-2, with a weak D call TRBD1 (6 bases). Deletions cut 5 bases from V and 6 bases from J, with 10 bases between. This CDR3 spans 12 amino acids. Per germline, CDR1 MNHNY and CDR2 SVGAGI (reference sequence). DNA for the CDR3: TGTGCCAGCAGTACCACAGGGAATGGCTACACCTTC. It is translated as CASSTTGNGYTF.

The V call is TRBV12-3 or TRBV12-4, the J call TRBJ2-7; maybe TRBD2 (6 bases). The CDR3 has 13 amino acids. Trimming took 8 bases from V and 3 from J, leaving 14 bases between them. The CDR3 nucleotides are TGTGCCAGCCGCGGGGCCAGTCGCTACGAGCAGTACTTC. Its translation: CASRGASRYEQYF.

The chain links TRBV29-1 to TRBJ2-3, with D perhaps matching TRBD2 (5 bases). The CDR3 sequence is 15 residues long. The ends were cut back, 6 bases at V and 2 bases at J, with 18 bases in the middle. The V gene's germline CDR1 is SQVTM and CDR2 ANQGSEA. The CDR3 loop reads CSVLGSERSTDTQYF. CDR3 DNA sequence: TGCAGCGTACTAGGGAGTGAAAGGTCCACAGATACGCAGTATTTT.

The rearrangement uses TRBV15 and TRBJ1-1; 7 bases align to TRBD1. V lost 1 base, J lost 0 bases, and 14 bases stayed unmatched. CDR3 length: 19 residues. Per the germline V gene, CDR1 is LNHNV and CDR2 is YYDKDF (reference sequence). The CDR3 sequence is CATSRVRFRDRNVNTEAFF. In nucleotides, the CDR3 is TGTGCCACCAGCAGAGTAAGATTCCGGGACAGAAACGTGAACACTGAAGCTTTCTTT.

The chain recombines TRBV4-2 with TRBJ2-7; 8 bases align to TRBD1. This CDR3 has 18 residues. Germline V gives CDR1 LGHNA, CDR2 YNFKEQ. The V segment lost 0 bases and the J segment 1 base; nucleotides outside the gene matches: 11. CDR3 amino acids: CASSQDRTGPHFSYEQYF. In DNA, the CDR3 is TGTGCCAGCAGCCAAGATCGGACAGGGCCCCACTTTTCCTACGAGCAGTACTTC.

This clonotype was seen more than once but under ten times. The chain links TRBV9 to TRBJ2-3; D is unresolved. Germline V gene sequence: CDR1 SGDLS, CDR2 YYNGEE. The CDR3 contains 14 residues. V was cut by 3 bases and J by 3 bases, with 11 bases left in between. This CDR3 reads CASSDVSGTDTQYF. The CDR3, as DNA: TGTGCCAGCAGCGATGTGAGTGGTACAGATACGCAGTATTTT. The complete variable domain, with remaining parts taken from reference TRBV9 and TRBJ2-3, reads DSGVTQTPKHLITATGQRVTLRCSPRSGDLSVYWYQQSLDQGLQFLIQYYNGEERAKGNILERFSAQQFPDLHSELNLSSLELGDSALYFCASSDVSGTDTQYFGPGTRLTVL.

The CDR3, as DNA: TGTGCCAGCAGCCAAGCAGGGGGCGATGGCTACACCTTC. It encodes CASSQAGGDGYTF. The J gene is TRBJ1-2, the V gene TRBV4-2; 8 bases are shared with TRBD1. V gave up 1 base and J gave up 6 bases; unmatched junction bases: 1. The CDR3 is 13 residues long. Germline-derived CDR1 and CDR2 are LGHNA and YNFKEQ.

This clonotype was observed a handful of times. This chain joins TRBV5-1 and TRBJ2-2; TRBD2 matches at 12 bases. The CDR3 runs to 18 residues. Looked up from germline, CDR1 is SGHRS and CDR2 is YFSETQ. V gave up 0 bases and J gave up 5 bases; unmatched junction bases: 8. CDR3 coding DNA: TGCGCCAGCAGCTTGGTCCTAGCGGGAGGGCGACGGACCGGGGAGCTGTTTTTT. It specifies CASSLVLAGGRRTGELFF. The full variable domain, in which reference TRBV5-1 and TRBJ2-2 provide the parts outside the CDR3, is KAGVTQTPRYLIKTRGQQVTLSCSPISGHRSVSWYQQTPGQGLQFLFEYFSETQRNKGNFPGRFSGRQFSNSRSEMNVSTLELGDSALYLCASSLVLAGGRRTGELFFGEGSRLTVL.

The rearrangement uses TRBV5-1 and TRBJ1-2, with 9 nucleotides matching TRBD1. Germline values: CDR1 SGHRS, CDR2 YFSETQ. This CDR3 comprises 21 residues. V lost 0 bases, J lost 4 bases, and 22 bases stayed unmatched. CDR3 sequence: CASSLGDRARVDFIPLYGYTF. CDR3 DNA: TGCGCCAGCAGCTTGGGGGACAGGGCCCGAGTGGACTTCATCCCCCTCTATGGCTACACCTTC. Full variable domain (remainder filled in from reference TRBV5-1 and TRBJ1-2): KAGVTQTPRYLIKTRGQQVTLSCSPISGHRSVSWYQQTPGQGLQFLFEYFSETQRNKGNFPGRFSGRQFSNSRSEMNVSTLELGDSALYLCASSLGDRARVDFIPLYGYTFGSGTRLTVV.

The chain is built from TRBV4-2 and TRBJ2-7, with TRBD2 matching over 14 bases. Trimming took 0 bases from V and 5 from J; bases not matched to a gene: 9. The CDR3 covers 18 residues. Germline CDR1 LGHNA, CDR2 YNFKEQ. CDR3 residues: CASSQDRTSGRLNDEQYF. For the CDR3, the DNA is TGTGCCAGCAGCCAAGATAGGACTAGCGGGAGGCTCAACGACGAGCAGTACTTC.

The chain couples TRBV9 to TRBJ2-5; possible D gene TRBD2, 6 bases. The CDR3 extends over 15 amino acids. CDR1 and CDR2 (germline): SGDLS, YYNGEE. The germline V and J ends were trimmed by 0 bases and 0 bases, with 9 bases remaining between them. The CDR3 spells CASSVGGMYQETQYF. DNA for the CDR3: TGTGCCAGCAGCGTAGGCGGGATGTACCAAGAGACCCAGTACTTC.

This clonotype has just a few counts. The rearrangement links TRBV6-1 to TRBJ1-2; D gene ambiguous. The CDR3 runs 11 residues. V lost 2 bases to trimming and J lost 8 bases, with 6 bases between them. Germline V gene sequence: CDR1 MNHNS, CDR2 SASEGT. For the CDR3, the DNA is TGTGCCAGCAGTGAAAGGCCAGGCTACACCTTC. The encoded protein is CASSERPGYTF.

The chain uses TRBV13 and TRBJ1-2; 10 bases are a match to TRBD1. Trimming removed 3 bases from V and 9 bases from J; junction bases left unmatched: 7. CDR3 length: 14 amino acids. Germline lookup yields CDR1 PRHDT and CDR2 FYEKMQ (reference sequence). CDR3 sequence reads: CASSLWTGGQSYTF. CDR3 in DNA: TGTGCCAGCAGCTTGTGGACAGGGGGACAGAGCTACACCTTC.

This rearrangement joins TRBV20-1 to TRBJ1-2; 8 bases align to TRBD1. Trimming took 1 base from V and 0 from J; bases not matched to a gene: 13. The CDR3 sequence is 18 residues long. Germline values: CDR1 DFQATT, CDR2 SNEGSKA (reference sequence). Here the CDR3 reads CSARVIYRGGFANYGYTF. In nucleotides, the CDR3 is TGCAGTGCTAGAGTAATCTACAGGGGGGGTTTCGCTAACTATGGCTACACCTTC.

The rearrangement links TRBV5-1 to TRBJ2-7; possibly TRBD1 for D (6 bases). V shed 4 bases and J shed 8 bases, with 22 bases lying between them. The CDR3 length is 15 residues. CDR1 and CDR2 (germline): SGHRS, YFSETQ. The CDR3 loop reads CASSAHRVWDYKQYF. Written as DNA, the CDR3 is TGCGCCAGCAGCGCCCACAGGGTTTGGGATTACAAGCAGTACTTC.

The chain recombines TRBV3-1 with TRBJ1-2, with a tentative D call TRBD1 (6 bases). This CDR3 comprises 14 residues. Germline CDR1 reads LGHDT; CDR2 reads YNNKEL (reference sequence). Between the trimmed V and J ends, which lost 2 bases and 6 bases, there was a span of 13 bases. The CDR3 bases are TGTGCCAGCAGCCAACCGGGGGGCGCTGATGGCTACACCTTC. It yields the protein CASSQPGGADGYTF. The full variable domain, with the rest looked up from reference TRBV3-1 and TRBJ1-2, is DTAVSQTPKYLVTQMGNDKSIKCEQNLGHDTMYWYKQDSKKFLKIMFSYNNKELIINETVPNRFSPKSPDKAHLNLHINSLELGDSAVYFCASSQPGGADGYTFGSGTRLTVV.

In this sample, this clonotype turned up a few times. J is TRBJ1-1 and V is TRBV6-1; D is uncertain. The CDR3 extends over 15 amino acids. Germline V gives CDR1 MNHNS, CDR2 SASEGT. Trimming left V 6 bases short and J 0 bases short, with 14 bases between. For the CDR3, the DNA is TGTGCCAGCAGGTCGGCGGAGGCCATGAACACTGAAGCTTTCTTT. This gives the protein CASRSAEAMNTEAFF.

This clonotype was recorded once. The J gene is TRBJ2-7, the V gene TRBV4-1; TRBD1 aligns across 9 bases. V lost 4 bases, J lost 2 bases, and 6 bases stayed unmatched. This CDR3 region has 15 residues. Per the germline V gene, CDR1 is MGHRA and CDR2 is YSYEKL. CDR3 residues: CASSRDRASAYEQYF. The CDR3 coding sequence is TGCGCCAGCAGCCGGGACAGGGCGTCCGCCTACGAGCAGTACTTC.

This clonotype was counted a few times. The chain has TRBV20-1 and TRBJ1-5; 8 bases fit TRBD1. In germline, CDR1 is DFQATT, CDR2 SNEGSKA (reference sequence). With 5 bases clipped from V and 10 bases from J, the junction kept 10 bases outside the gene matches. This CDR3 comprises 13 residues. The CDR3: CSARDRLSRPQHF. Written as DNA, the CDR3 is TGCAGTGCTCGGGACAGGCTGTCCCGCCCCCAGCATTTT.

This sequence joins TRBV7-8 and TRBJ2-3; 12 nucleotides align to TRBD2. The CDR3 extends over 20 amino acids. Germline loops: CDR1 SGHVS, CDR2 FQNEAQ. The V segment lost 5 bases and the J segment 3 bases; nucleotides outside the gene matches: 18. CDR3 residues: CASSHLRITTSGRSTDTQYF. The CDR3 DNA reads as TGTGCCAGCAGCCATCTACGGATCACGACTAGCGGGAGAAGTACAGATACGCAGTATTTT.

This clonotype was found a few times. The V and J genes are TRBV6-2 or TRBV6-3 and TRBJ2-5; D is unresolved. CDR3 size: 14 residues. The germline V and J ends were trimmed by 4 bases and 2 bases, with 11 bases remaining between them. CDR1 is MNHEY and CDR2 is SVGEGT in the germline V gene. The CDR3 sequence is CASSSPVFQETQYF. The CDR3 DNA sequence: TGTGCCAGCAGTTCACCCGTGTTTCAAGAGACCCAGTACTTC.

The rearrangement joins TRBV7-8 to TRBJ2-7; 11 bases are a match to TRBD2. This CDR3 comprises 15 residues. V was clipped by 3 bases and J by 2 bases; unmatched bases: 3. Germline CDR1 reads SGHVS; CDR2 reads FQNEAQ. CDR3 nucleotide sequence: TGTGCCAGCAGCTTCGGGACTAGCGGAGCCTACGAGCAGTACTTC. Its protein product is CASSFGTSGAYEQYF.

V is TRBV7-9 and J is TRBJ2-5, with 8 bases fitting TRBD2. Germline CDR1 SEHNR, CDR2 FQNEAQ (reference sequence). The CDR3 extends over 16 amino acids. V lost 3 bases and J lost 5; bases outside the gene matches: 11. The CDR3 loop reads CASSFAEAGVGETQYF. The CDR3 DNA follows: TGTGCCAGCAGCTTTGCGGAAGCGGGAGTGGGGGAGACCCAGTACTTC.

Many counts were recorded for this clonotype. V gene TRBV7-2 combines with J gene TRBJ1-3, with a weak D call TRBD1 (6 bases). CDR3 length: 14 residues. V gave up 0 bases and J gave up 5 bases, with 8 bases separating them. CDR1 SGHTA and CDR2 FQGNSA come from the germline V gene. The CDR3 loop reads CASSLARGRNTIYF. The CDR3, as DNA: TGTGCCAGCAGCTTAGCCAGGGGAAGAAACACCATATATTTT.